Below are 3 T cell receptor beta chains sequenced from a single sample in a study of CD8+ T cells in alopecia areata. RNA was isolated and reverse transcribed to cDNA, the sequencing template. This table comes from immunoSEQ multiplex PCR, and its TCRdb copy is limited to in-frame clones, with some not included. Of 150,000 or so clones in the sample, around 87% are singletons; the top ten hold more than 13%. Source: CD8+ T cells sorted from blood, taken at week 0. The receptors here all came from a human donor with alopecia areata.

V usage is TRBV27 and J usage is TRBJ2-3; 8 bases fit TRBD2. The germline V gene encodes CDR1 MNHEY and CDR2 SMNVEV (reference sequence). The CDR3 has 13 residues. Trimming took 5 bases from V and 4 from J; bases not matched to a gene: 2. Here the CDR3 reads CASSRGGPDTQYF. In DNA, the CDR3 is TGTGCCAGCAGTCGGGGGGGACCAGATACGCAGTATTTT.

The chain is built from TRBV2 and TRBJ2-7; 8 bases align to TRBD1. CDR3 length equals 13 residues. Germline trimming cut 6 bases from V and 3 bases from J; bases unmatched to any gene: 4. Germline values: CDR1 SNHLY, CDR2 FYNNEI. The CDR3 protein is CASRSRGLYEQYF. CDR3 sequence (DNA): TGTGCCAGCAGATCCAGGGGGCTCTACGAGCAGTACTTC.

CDR3 nucleotide sequence: TGTGCCAGCAGTGAAAACGGGGGGGGCGCGACTCACTTT. As protein: CASSENGGGATHF. The V gene is TRBV2, the J gene TRBJ1-6, with D possibly TRBD1 on 6 matching bases. The ends were cut back, 2 bases at V and 19 bases at J, with 18 bases in the middle. CDR1 is SNHLY, CDR2 FYNNEI, per germline. This CDR3 comprises 13 residues.